Each of the 19 T cell receptor beta chains below was sequenced from the same sample in a study of blood T cell repertoires in COVID-19. Profiling relied on immunoSEQ multiplex PCR, and the TCRdb table lists in-frame clones only, not all of them. The table includes under 350,000 clones, over 85% detected once. The sequenced sample consisted of peripheral blood. The receptors come from a woman aged 25 to 45 with COVID-19, enrolled during active disease.

This clone was counted once. V gene TRBV15 combines with J gene TRBJ2-5; no firm D call. CDR1 is LNHNV and CDR2 is YYDKDF in the germline V gene (reference sequence). V lost 0 bases and J lost 4, with 12 bases in between. This CDR3 comprises 15 residues. The CDR3 nucleotides are TGTGCCACCAGCAGAGATGGCAGTTCTTTAGAGACCCAGTACTTC. Its protein product is CATSRDGSSLETQYF.

This chain uses TRBV10-2 with TRBJ2-3, with 13 bases matching TRBD2. Germline V gives CDR1 WSHSY, CDR2 SAAADI. This CDR3 region has 17 residues. J was trimmed by 6 bases and V by 3 bases; bases with no gene match: 9. CDR3: CASSEPGTSGAGDTQYF. The DNA of the CDR3 is TGCGCCAGCAGTGAACCCGGGACTAGCGGGGCTGGGGATACGCAGTATTTT.

The chain joins TRBV10-3 to TRBJ2-3, with D perhaps TRBD1 (6 bases). Between the trimmed V and J ends, which lost 8 bases and 5 bases, there was a span of 14 bases. Per the germline V gene, CDR1 is ENHRY and CDR2 is SYGVKD. CDR3 length: 13 amino acids. CDR3 sequence: CAIYAGDGDTQYF. The CDR3 nucleotides read TGTGCCATCTATGCAGGGGACGGAGATACGCAGTATTTT.

The gene calls are TRBV7-8 and TRBJ1-5, with D possibly TRBD1 on 6 matching bases. There are 16 residues in the CDR3. The germline gives CDR1 SGHVS, CDR2 FQNEAQ. Trimming pared 5 bases from V and 2 bases from J, leaving 16 bases between. Written as DNA, the CDR3 is TGTGCCAGCAGCAAAGGTCGGGGGGCGGGCAATCAGCCCCAGCATTTT. Its translation is CASSKGRGAGNQPQHF.

This clone was counted a few times. V gene TRBV19 combines with J gene TRBJ1-3, with D unclear. CDR1 is LNHDA and CDR2 is SQIVND in the germline V gene (reference sequence). The CDR3 consists of 14 residues. The V end lost 4 bases, the J end lost 2 bases, and 9 bases lay between the germline ends. The chain's CDR3 is CASSTSAAGNTIYF. CDR3 nucleotide sequence: TGTGCCAGTAGTACATCGGCGGCTGGAAACACCATATATTTT.

The V gene is TRBV11-1, the J gene TRBJ1-1; D might be TRBD1 (5 bases). This CDR3 comprises 14 residues. V lost 5 bases, J lost 0 bases, and 10 bases lay in between. Per germline, CDR1 SGHAT and CDR2 FQDESV (reference sequence). CDR3 coding DNA: TGTGCCAGCAGCGCCTTGACAGTGAACACTGAAGCTTTCTTT. Protein product: CASSALTVNTEAFF.

V usage is TRBV7-9 and J usage is TRBJ2-7; tentative D call: TRBD2 (6 bases). This CDR3 is built from 15 residues. Trimming shortened V by 2 bases and J by 6 bases, and 17 bases separated the two germline ends. Germline V gene lookup returns CDR1 SEHNR and CDR2 FQNEAQ (reference sequence). The CDR3 DNA reads as TGTGCCAGCAGCTTAACCGGGGATCCCGGGGGCGAGCAGTACTTC. This encodes CASSLTGDPGGEQYF.

V usage is TRBV6-5 and J usage is TRBJ2-3; 8 bases are a match to TRBD1. Germline V lookup: CDR1 MNHEY, CDR2 SVGAGI. The CDR3 covers 15 residues. The ends lost 6 bases at V and 5 bases at J; junction bases unmatched: 10. The CDR3 here is CASSPRQGMVDTQYF. The CDR3 DNA reads as TGTGCCAGCAGCCCACGACAGGGGATGGTAGATACGCAGTATTTT.

V usage is TRBV6-5 and J usage is TRBJ1-1; no reliable D call. V lost 4 bases to trimming and J lost 1 base, with 7 bases between them. Germline V gene sequence: CDR1 MNHEY, CDR2 SVGAGI. The CDR3 contains 13 residues. The CDR3 sequence is CASSFAGNTEAFF. The CDR3 DNA sequence: TGTGCCAGCAGTTTTGCAGGGAACACTGAAGCTTTCTTT.

A single count supports this clone. This chain uses TRBV4-1 with TRBJ1-1, with TRBD1 identical over 8 bases. Germline V gene data show CDR1 as MGHRA and CDR2 as YSYEKL. Germline trimming cut 1 base from V and 5 bases from J; bases unmatched to any gene: 9. This CDR3 has 16 amino acids. Written as DNA, the CDR3 is TGCGCCAGCAGCCAAGCCGACAGGGGCGTGGGTACTGAAGCTTTCTTT. Translated: CASSQADRGVGTEAFF.

The chain uses TRBV6-2 or TRBV6-3 and TRBJ1-6; D gene unclear. Trimming stripped 2 bases from V and 7 bases from J, with 15 bases between. CDR1 is MNHEY and CDR2 is SVGEGT in the germline V gene. The CDR3 runs to 16 residues. CDR3 nucleotides: TGTGCCAGCAGTTACGGAACGGACGGACTGAATTCACCCCTCCACTTT. The encoded protein is CASSYGTDGLNSPLHF.

The CDR3 reads CASSSINADNEQFF. The CDR3 region has the DNA TGTGCCAGCAGTTCTATAAACGCCGACAATGAGCAGTTCTTC. This rearrangement joins TRBV27 to TRBJ2-1; D unclear. The CDR3 is 14 residues long. Germline loops: CDR1 MNHEY, CDR2 SMNVEV (reference sequence). V lost 4 bases and J 5 bases, leaving 12 bases between the germline ends.

This chain uses TRBV7-2 with TRBJ1-6; 8 bases match TRBD1. The CDR3 runs to 16 residues. V lost 1 base to trimming and J lost 10 bases; unmatched junction nucleotides: 9. Germline V gives CDR1 SGHTA, CDR2 FQGNSA. The CDR3 reads CASSLVGQGANSPLHF. The CDR3 DNA sequence: TGTGCCAGCAGCTTAGTTGGCCAGGGGGCGAACTCACCCCTCCACTTT.

This rearrangement joins TRBV5-4 to TRBJ2-5; 12 bases line up with TRBD2. Trimming removed 1 base from V and 2 bases from J; junction bases left unmatched: 3. The CDR3 runs to 16 residues. Germline V gene lookup returns CDR1 SGHNT and CDR2 YYREEE (reference sequence). Written as DNA, the CDR3 is TGTGCCAGCAGCTTGAGGCTAGCGGGGGGGCAAGAGACCCAGTACTTC. Translating gives CASSLRLAGGQETQYF.

The chain recombines TRBV7-7 with TRBJ2-3; weak D call: TRBD2 (5 bases). Germline-derived CDR1 and CDR2 are SSHAT and FNYEAQ (reference sequence). This CDR3 comprises 13 residues. Deletions cut 4 bases from V and 6 bases from J, with 11 bases between. The CDR3 sequence: CASSWTVTDTQYF. For the CDR3, the DNA is TGTGCCAGCAGCTGGACTGTCACGGATACGCAGTATTTT.

The V gene is TRBV27, the J gene TRBJ1-6; TRBD1 is a possible D gene (6 bases). Deletions cut 2 bases from V and 5 bases from J, with 10 bases between. The germline V gene encodes CDR1 MNHEY and CDR2 SMNVEV (reference sequence). This CDR3 has 15 amino acids. The CDR3 here is CASSLSQGHNSPLHF. The CDR3 coding sequence is TGTGCCAGCAGTTTAAGTCAGGGGCATAATTCACCCCTCCACTTT.

This sequence joins TRBV6-5 and TRBJ2-2, with a weak D call TRBD2 (6 bases). Trimming removed 2 bases from V and 8 bases from J, with 12 bases in between. From germline, CDR1 is MNHEY and CDR2 SVGAGI. This CDR3 has 14 residues. For the CDR3, the DNA is TGTGCCAGCAGTTACGGGGGGTGGTCAGGGGAGCTGTTTTTT. Translating it yields CASSYGGWSGELFF.

This chain uses TRBV5-1 with TRBJ1-6; TRBD1 matches at 8 bases. Looked up from germline, CDR1 is SGHRS and CDR2 is YFSETQ. The CDR3 runs 16 residues. The trim removed 5 bases at V and 7 bases at J, leaving 11 bases unmatched. The DNA for the CDR3 is TGCGCCAGCAGACCGGCAGGGGGCAGTTACAATTCACCCCTCCACTTT. Protein product: CASRPAGGSYNSPLHF.

V gene TRBV5-4 combines with J gene TRBJ2-7, with TRBD1 matching 11 bases. V trimming: 2 bases; J trimming: 4 bases; junction bases outside the gene matches: 2. Germline CDR1 SGHNT, CDR2 YYREEE (reference sequence). The CDR3 contains 14 residues. CDR3 loop: CASSFGTGGYEQYF. For the CDR3, the DNA is TGTGCCAGCAGCTTTGGGACAGGGGGGTACGAGCAGTACTTC. The full variable domain, with the rest looked up from reference TRBV5-4 and TRBJ2-7, is ETGVTQSPTHLIKTRGQQVTLRCSSQSGHNTVSWYQQALGQGPQFIFQYYREEENGRGNFPPRFSGLQFPNYSSELNVNALELDDSALYLCASSFGTGGYEQYFGPGTRLTVT.